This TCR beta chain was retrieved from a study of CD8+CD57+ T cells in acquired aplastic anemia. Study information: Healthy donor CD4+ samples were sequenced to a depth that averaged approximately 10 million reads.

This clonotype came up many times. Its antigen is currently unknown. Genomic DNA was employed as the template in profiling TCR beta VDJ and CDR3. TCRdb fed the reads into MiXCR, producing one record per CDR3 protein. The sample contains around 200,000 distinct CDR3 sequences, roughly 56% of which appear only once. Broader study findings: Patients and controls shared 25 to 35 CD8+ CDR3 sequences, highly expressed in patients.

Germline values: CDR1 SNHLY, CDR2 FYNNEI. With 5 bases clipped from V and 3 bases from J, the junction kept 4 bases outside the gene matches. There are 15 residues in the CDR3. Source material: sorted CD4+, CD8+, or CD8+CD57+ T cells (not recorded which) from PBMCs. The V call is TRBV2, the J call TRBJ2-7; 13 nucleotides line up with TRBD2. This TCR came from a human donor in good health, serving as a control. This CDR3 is CASSPRTSGGYEQYF. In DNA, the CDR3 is TGTGCCAGCAGTCCCAGGACTAGCGGGGGCTACGAGCAGTACTTC.